These T cell receptor beta chains were read from a single sample in a study of CD8 T cells in ankylosing spondylitis. MiXCR, applied by TCRdb to the 5' RACE reads, yields one record per CDR3 protein. Of about 450,000 distinct CDR3 sequences listed, roughly 25% are singletons. Sequenced sample: blood, either unsorted or a sorted T cell fraction (not recorded which). These TCRs come from a male donor with ankylosing spondylitis. Each CDR3 is given with its conserved first and last residue.

v_gene: TRBV15; j_gene: TRBJ2-5; CDR3aa: CATSRAGPQETQYF
v_gene: TRBV5-1; j_gene: TRBJ2-1; CDR3aa: CASSLSVTGAGSDEQFF
v_gene: TRBV5-1; j_gene: TRBJ2-5; CDR3aa: CASSLSRLQETQYF
v_gene: TRBV20-1; j_gene: TRBJ2-3; CDR3aa: CSARASGRAWSDTQYF
v_gene: TRBV6-1; j_gene: TRBJ2-4; CDR3aa: CASTRRGESNIQYF
v_gene: TRBV20-1; j_gene: TRBJ2-3; CDR3aa: CSASAVWGTDTQYF
v_gene: TRBV12-3/TRBV12-4; j_gene: TRBJ1-1; CDR3aa: CASRRTANTEAFF
v_gene: TRBV11-2; j_gene: TRBJ1-6; CDR3aa: CASSFIQGMNSPLHF
v_gene: TRBV28; j_gene: TRBJ2-5; CDR3aa: CASSTEETQYF
v_gene: TRBV6-2/TRBV6-3; j_gene: TRBJ2-1; CDR3aa: CASTMFGDKQFF
v_gene: TRBV20-1; j_gene: TRBJ2-1; CDR3aa: CSASIGGHSSYNEQFF
v_gene: TRBV10-3; j_gene: TRBJ1-2; CDR3aa: CAISEGAKTYGYTF
v_gene: TRBV12-3/TRBV12-4; j_gene: TRBJ1-2; CDR3aa: CALGSVSRKTLANYGYTF
v_gene: TRBV19; j_gene: TRBJ1-2; CDR3aa: CASTPSWGSYGYTF
v_gene: TRBV20-1; j_gene: TRBJ1-1; CDR3aa: CSASPRVGNTEAFF
v_gene: TRBV3-1; j_gene: TRBJ1-2; CDR3aa: CASSQVQGSGGYTF
v_gene: TRBV5-4; j_gene: TRBJ2-1; CDR3aa: CASSSSGTNNEQFF
v_gene: TRBV20-1; j_gene: TRBJ1-6; CDR3aa: CSARKGQLYNSPLHF
v_gene: TRBV20-1; j_gene: TRBJ2-1; CDR3aa: CSARSLLADSYNEQFF
v_gene: TRBV20-1; j_gene: TRBJ1-5; CDR3aa: CSAARGMDFRNQPQHF